The clone carrying this T cell receptor beta chain was found many times. This entry comes from a study of neurological immune-mediated disorders. Looked up from germline, CDR1 is SGHDT and CDR2 is YYEEEE. Trimming pared 3 bases from V and 7 bases from J, leaving 16 bases between. CDR3 length equals 15 residues. A single record per CDR3 protein comes from TCRdb applying MiXCR to the 5' RACE reads. The table lists some 10,000 distinct CDR3 sequences, about 21% of them singletons, with around 46% in the top ten. The rearrangement joins TRBV5-6 to TRBJ1-4, with D maybe TRBD1 (6 bases). Specimen: CD8+ T cells from blood. The TCR comes from a woman aged 55-75 years with HTLV-1-associated myelopathy (HAM/TSP). CDR3 DNA sequence: TGTGCCAGCAGCTACCTACAGGGACCAATTGAAAAACTGTTTTTT. Amino acids: CASSYLQGPIEKLFF.